The subject of this entry is one TCR beta chain. The CDR3 covers 15 residues. The germline gives CDR1 SGHRS, CDR2 YFSETQ. The sample belongs to a study of cytomegalovirus exposure and HLA in healthy donors. PCR amplification relied on 60 Vbeta primers (plus 13 Jbeta primers). Here immunoSEQ multiplex PCR was the method, and the copy in TCRdb shows in-frame clones only, minus some. The sample comprises 150,000 or so clones, 65% to 85% of which are singletons, and about 6.3% rests with the top ten. The sequence was obtained from a male donor in good health and CMV-seropositive. The sequenced sample was PBMCs. The chain employs TRBV5-1 and TRBJ2-5, with 10 bases lining up with TRBD2. Judging by the DNA end, TRBJ2-7 fits better; the J call may be wrong. CDR3 nucleotides: TGCGCCAGCAGCTTGGACCTAGCGGGGGCCTACGAGCAGTACTTC. Its protein product is CASSLDLAGAYEQYF.